Below are 17 T cell receptor beta chains sequenced from a single sample in a study of OX40 agonist ivuxolimab in advanced cancers. Profiling relied on immunoSEQ multiplex PCR, and the TCRdb table lists in-frame clones only, not all of them. The sample lists about 74,000 clones, roughly 88% occurring once. The sample was CD4+ or CD8+ T cells sorted from blood, taken in a trial of the OX40 agonist ivuxolimab. These receptors came from an adult with an advanced solid tumor such as melanoma, head and neck, liver or kidney cancer.

The chain links TRBV11-2 to TRBJ1-1; D not certain. The CDR3 runs 12 residues. The germline CDR1 and CDR2 sequences are SGHAT and FQNNGV. Trimming left V 7 bases short and J 2 bases short, with 8 bases between. The CDR3: CASTRINTEAFF. The CDR3 coding sequence is TGTGCCAGCACTCGAATTAACACTGAAGCTTTCTTT.

This chain links TRBV7-2 with TRBJ2-1; D is possibly TRBD2 (5 bases). Trimming pared 5 bases from V and 2 bases from J, leaving 10 bases between. Germline V gene lookup returns CDR1 SGHTA and CDR2 FQGNSA. The CDR3 covers 14 residues. CDR3 in amino acids: CASSALGPYNEQFF. The CDR3 bases are TGTGCCAGCAGCGCACTAGGACCCTACAATGAGCAGTTCTTC. Full variable domain (outside the CDR3, taken from reference TRBV7-2 and TRBJ2-1): GAGVSQSPSNKVTEKGKDVELRCDPISGHTALYWYRQSLGQGLEFLIYFQGNSAPDKSGLPSDRFSAERTGGSVSTLTIQRTQQEDSAVYLCASSALGPYNEQFFGPGTRLTVL.

The gene calls are TRBV27 and TRBJ2-5, with D possibly matching TRBD2 (6 bases). Germline V gives CDR1 MNHEY, CDR2 SMNVEV (reference sequence). V shed 0 bases and J shed 7 bases, with 15 bases lying between them. This CDR3 region has 15 residues. As DNA, the CDR3 is TGTGCCAGCAGTTTATCGCCCGCGGAGGGTCTGACCCAGTACTTC. Residues: CASSLSPAEGLTQYF.

The rearrangement joins TRBV25-1 to TRBJ1-1; TRBD1 matches at 8 bases. The CDR3 is made up of 14 amino acids. With 3 bases clipped from V and 4 bases from J, the junction kept 4 bases outside the gene matches. CDR1 is MGHDK, CDR2 SYGVNS, per germline. CDR3 residues: CASSDQGASTEAFF. The CDR3 DNA reads as TGTGCCAGCAGTGACCAGGGGGCGTCCACTGAAGCTTTCTTT.

The V call is TRBV2, the J call TRBJ2-1; 10 nucleotides match TRBD1. The CDR3 is made up of 15 amino acids. Germline CDR1 is SNHLY and CDR2 is FYNNEI. The ends lost 6 bases at V and 0 bases at J; junction bases unmatched: 2. The CDR3 DNA is TGTGCCAGCAGGGGACAGGGGAGCTCCTACAATGAGCAGTTCTTC. It encodes CASRGQGSSYNEQFF.

This chain uses TRBV9 with TRBJ2-7, with TRBD2 identical over 14 bases. CDR1 SGDLS and CDR2 YYNGEE come from the germline V gene. CDR3 length equals 15 residues. J gave up 7 bases and V 4 bases, and 7 bases lay outside the gene matches. Here the CDR3 DNA reads TGTGCCAGCAGCAAGGGACTAGCGGGAGTTGGGGAGCAGTACTTC. It translates to CASSKGLAGVGEQYF. Combining the CDR3 with reference TRBV9 and TRBJ2-7 gives the whole variable domain DSGVTQTPKHLITATGQRVTLRCSPRSGDLSVYWYQQSLDQGLQFLIQYYNGEERAKGNILERFSAQQFPDLHSELNLSSLELGDSALYFCASSKGLAGVGEQYFGPGTRLTVT.

The chain uses TRBV6-5 and TRBJ2-5; 7 bases align to TRBD2. V gave up 0 bases and J gave up 7 bases; unmatched junction bases: 11. Per the germline V gene, CDR1 is MNHEY and CDR2 is SVGAGI. The CDR3 has 16 residues. The DNA of the CDR3 is TGTGCCAGCAGTTACTCGGGAGGGAACCGTTTGGGGACCCAGTACTTC. Translation: CASSYSGGNRLGTQYF.

The chain carries TRBV5-4 and TRBJ2-1, with 8 bases that match TRBD2. V gave up 4 bases and J gave up 4 bases; unmatched junction bases: 10. This CDR3 comprises 16 residues. The germline V gene encodes CDR1 SGHNT and CDR2 YYREEE (reference sequence). CDR3 nucleotide sequence: TGTGCCAGCAGCCGGGGTAGCGGGAATGGGTACAATGAGCAGTTCTTC. This codes for CASSRGSGNGYNEQFF.

This clone has a single count. This chain links TRBV9 with TRBJ2-3, with 7 bases lining up with TRBD2. CDR1 is SGDLS and CDR2 is YYNGEE in the germline V gene. The CDR3 has 15 residues. Trimming cost V 0 bases and J 3 bases; bases outside gene matches: 4. The CDR3 region is CASSVVSSGTDTQYF. The CDR3 coding sequence is TGTGCCAGCAGCGTAGTGTCTAGCGGTACAGATACGCAGTATTTT.

The chain uses TRBV28 and TRBJ2-5; perhaps TRBD1 as D (5 bases). Near its end, the DNA agrees better with TRBJ2-7, so the J call may be wrong. CDR1 is MDHEN, CDR2 SYDVKM, per germline. CDR3 size: 13 residues. The CDR3 DNA reads TGTGCCAGCACCATACGATGGGGCGACGAGCAGTACTTC. This sequence encodes CASTIRWGDEQYF.

The chain combines TRBV28 with TRBJ2-7; D may be TRBD2 (7 bases). V lost 7 bases to trimming and J lost 5 bases, with 18 bases between them. Germline V gene sequence: CDR1 MDHEN, CDR2 SYDVKM. CDR3 length equals 14 residues. The CDR3 here is CASTQAGQNHEQYF. CDR3 bases: TGTGCCAGCACACAAGCGGGACAAAACCACGAGCAGTACTTC.

This chain connects TRBV2 to TRBJ2-7; the match to TRBD2 covers 11 bases. With 10 bases clipped from V and 4 bases from J, the junction kept 18 bases outside the gene matches. This CDR3 region has 17 residues. Germline lookup yields CDR1 SNHLY and CDR2 FYNNEI. The CDR3 here is CAITSTGGSSGRYEQYF. The DNA for the CDR3 is TGTGCCATCACGAGCACAGGGGGCTCTAGCGGGAGGTACGAGCAGTACTTC.

The chain employs TRBV5-4 and TRBJ2-1; D remains ambiguous. The V gene's germline CDR1 is SGHNT and CDR2 YYREEE (reference sequence). The ends were cut back, 0 bases at V and 10 bases at J, with 14 bases in the middle. The CDR3 runs to 14 residues. The CDR3 nucleotides read TGTGCCAGCAGCTTGGGTAAGACATTCCTCGAGCAGTTCTTC. Translating gives CASSLGKTFLEQFF.

The chain combines TRBV5-1 with TRBJ2-2; D is possibly TRBD2 (6 bases). The V gene lost 4 bases and the J gene lost 4 bases, with 17 bases spanning the gap. Germline V gene sequence: CDR1 SGHRS, CDR2 YFSETQ. The CDR3 has 16 residues. This chain's CDR3 is CASSPRRGTFTGELFF. The CDR3 nucleotides read TGCGCCAGCAGCCCCCGACGGGGGACGTTCACCGGGGAGCTGTTTTTT.

The chain employs TRBV5-1 and TRBJ2-1, with 9 bases aligning to TRBD1. The V gene end was trimmed by 4 bases and the J gene end by 6 bases; junction bases not matched to a gene: 2. CDR1 and CDR2 (germline): SGHRS, YFSETQ. The CDR3 length is 13 residues. CDR3 DNA: TGCGCCAGCAGCCTGGGACAGGGCAATGAGCAGTTCTTC. Encoded protein: CASSLGQGNEQFF.

This chain joins TRBV5-1 and TRBJ1-2; D is ambiguous. Germline V gene sequence: CDR1 SGHRS, CDR2 YFSETQ. V was pared by 3 bases and J by 4 bases, with 19 bases between. The CDR3 is 16 residues long. The CDR3 here is CASSSLGSGIVYGYTF. The CDR3 DNA reads as TGCGCCAGCAGCTCCCTTGGGTCCGGGATTGTCTATGGCTACACCTTC.

The V gene is TRBV6-6, the J gene TRBJ2-7; 7 bases line up with TRBD2. The CDR3 length is 14 residues. V lost 3 bases to trimming and J lost 2 bases; unmatched junction nucleotides: 4. CDR1 is MNHNY, CDR2 SVGAGI, per germline (reference sequence). This chain's CDR3 is CASSYERGAYEQYF. Written as DNA, the CDR3 is TGTGCCAGCAGTTATGAGCGGGGAGCCTACGAGCAGTACTTC.